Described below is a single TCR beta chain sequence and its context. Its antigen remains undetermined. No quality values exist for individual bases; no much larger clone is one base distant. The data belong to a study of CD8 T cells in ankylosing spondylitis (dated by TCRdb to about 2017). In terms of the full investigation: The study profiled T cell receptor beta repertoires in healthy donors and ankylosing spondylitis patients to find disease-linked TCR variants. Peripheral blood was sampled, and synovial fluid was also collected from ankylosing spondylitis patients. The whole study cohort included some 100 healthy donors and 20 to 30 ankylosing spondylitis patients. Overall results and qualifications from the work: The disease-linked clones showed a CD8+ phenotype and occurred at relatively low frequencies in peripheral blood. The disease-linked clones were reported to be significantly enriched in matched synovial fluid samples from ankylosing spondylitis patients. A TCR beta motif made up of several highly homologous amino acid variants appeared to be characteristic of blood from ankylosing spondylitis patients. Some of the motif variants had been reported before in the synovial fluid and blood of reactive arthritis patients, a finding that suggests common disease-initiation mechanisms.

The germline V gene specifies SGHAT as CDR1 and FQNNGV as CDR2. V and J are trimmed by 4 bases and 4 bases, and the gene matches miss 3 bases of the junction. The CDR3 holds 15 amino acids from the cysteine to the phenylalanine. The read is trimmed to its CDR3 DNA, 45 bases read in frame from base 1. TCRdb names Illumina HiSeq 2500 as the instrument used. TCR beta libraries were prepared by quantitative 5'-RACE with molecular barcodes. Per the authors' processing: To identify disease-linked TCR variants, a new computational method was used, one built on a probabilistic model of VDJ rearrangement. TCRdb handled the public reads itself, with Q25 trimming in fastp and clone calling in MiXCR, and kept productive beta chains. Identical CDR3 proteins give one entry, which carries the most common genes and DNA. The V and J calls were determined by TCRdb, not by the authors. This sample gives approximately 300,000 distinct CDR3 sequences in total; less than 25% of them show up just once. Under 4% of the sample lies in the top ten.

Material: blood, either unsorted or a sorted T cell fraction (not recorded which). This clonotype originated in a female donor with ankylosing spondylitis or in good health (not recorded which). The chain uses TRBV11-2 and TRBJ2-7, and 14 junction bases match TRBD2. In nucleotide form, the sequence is TGTGCCAGCAGCTCGTGGACTAGCGGGAGGTACGAGCAGTACTTC. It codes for CASSSWTSGRYEQYF.